The 5 T cell receptor beta chains in this list originate from one sample, sequenced in a study of OX40 agonist ivuxolimab in advanced cancers. Measured with immunoSEQ multiplex PCR; TCRdb has only the in-frame clones, and not every one. The sample holds 50,000 to 75,000 clones, 75% to 85% seen once. Here the sequenced sample was CD4+ or CD8+ T cells sorted from blood, taken in a trial of the OX40 agonist ivuxolimab. Receptors originate from an adult with an advanced solid tumor such as melanoma, head and neck, liver or kidney cancer.

This clone was counted a few times. The chain has TRBV5-4 and TRBJ1-2; D unresolved. This CDR3 region has 13 residues. Per germline, CDR1 SGHNT and CDR2 YYREEE (reference sequence). V lost 0 bases and J 7 bases, leaving 10 bases between the germline ends. CDR3: CASSLAAGGGYTF. The CDR3 nucleotides are TGTGCCAGCAGCTTGGCGGCAGGAGGTGGCTACACCTTC.

V gene TRBV6-4 combines with J gene TRBJ1-5; TRBD1 is a possible D gene (5 bases). Per germline, CDR1 MRHNA and CDR2 SNTAGT. The CDR3 extends over 17 amino acids. V was trimmed by 10 bases and J by 0 bases, leaving 22 bases between them. The CDR3 DNA follows: TGTGCCAACAAGCAGGGTAATCCACTGTGTAGCAATCAGCCCCAGCATTTT. This gives the protein CANKQGNPLCSNQPQHF.

This sequence joins TRBV7-6 and TRBJ2-1, with a possible D match to TRBD1 (5 bases). The CDR3 has 13 amino acids. Germline V gene lookup returns CDR1 SGHVS and CDR2 FNYEAQ. Trimming removed 8 bases at V and 5 bases at J, with 13 bases between. CDR3: CASQMGQHNEQFF. The CDR3, as DNA: TGTGCCAGCCAGATGGGGCAGCACAATGAGCAGTTCTTC.

The J gene is TRBJ2-3, the V gene TRBV27; D is ambiguous. Germline V gene data show CDR1 as MNHEY and CDR2 as SMNVEV (reference sequence). Trimming cost V 3 bases and J 2 bases, with 9 bases left between them. CDR3 size: 14 residues. The CDR3 spells CASSFGGSTDTQYF. CDR3 nucleotides: TGTGCCAGCAGTTTCGGTGGTTCCACAGATACGCAGTATTTT.

This clone was seen once. The J gene is TRBJ2-5, the V gene TRBV6-5, with 10 bases fitting TRBD2. V dropped 3 bases and J dropped 2; count of bases not matched to a gene: 6. CDR3 length: 16 residues. CDR1 is MNHEY, CDR2 SVGAGI, per germline. DNA for the CDR3: TGTGCCAGCAGTTATTCCGGGACTAGCGTTCAAGAGACCCAGTACTTC. Amino acids: CASSYSGTSVQETQYF.